The clone carrying this T cell receptor (beta chain) was detected ten times or more. The V gene end was trimmed by 6 bases and the J gene end by 3 bases; junction bases not matched to a gene: 8. CDR3 length: 14 residues. Looked up from germline, CDR1 is DFQATT and CDR2 is SNEGSKA (reference sequence). This entry belongs to a study of blood T cells in healthy people across ages. Alongside a J-beta primer mix, a sample-barcoded 5' primer served in a second PCR lasting roughly 7 to 11 cycles. TCRdb re-analysed the 5' RACE reads in MiXCR, keeping a single row per CDR3 protein. In the table there are over 700,000 distinct CDR3 sequences, about 55% of which are singletons. Caucasian individuals from Russia who were healthy and aged roughly 6 to 95 acted as donors.

The specimen sequenced was blood. The sequence was obtained from a man at least 80 years old in good health. The rearrangement uses TRBV20-1 and TRBJ2-1; 7 bases are a match to TRBD2. The CDR3 loop reads CSAERTGGYNEQFF. CDR3 in DNA: TGCAGTGCCGAGCGGACGGGAGGCTACAATGAGCAGTTCTTC.